A selection of T cell receptor beta chains follows, all from one sample in a study of blood T cell repertoires in COVID-19. TCRdb keeps only in-frame clones here, not all; method: immunoSEQ multiplex PCR. The table shows 210,000 or so clones, with more than 80% occurring only once. The source material was PBMCs or T cells enriched from blood (not recorded which). These receptor sequences come from a man in his sixties who had recovered from COVID-19. Both conserved end residues are part of each CDR3. The D gene is left open where the match is weak. A row's size may be missing; if present it is once, few, many or a size class.

j_call,v_call,clone_size,d_call,cdr3_nt,cdr3_aa
TRBJ2-7,TRBV13,NA,NA,TGTGCCAGCAGCTTATCTTACAGCTCCTACGAGCAGTACTTC,CASSLSYSSYEQYF
TRBJ2-7,TRBV6-5,NA,NA,TGTGCCAGCACCCGTGGGGCCATCTACGAGCAGTACTTC,CASTRGAIYEQYF
TRBJ2-7,TRBV6-1,NA,TRBD1,TGTGCCAGCAGTGATAGGACAGGCTCCTACGAGCAGTACTTC,CASSDRTGSYEQYF
TRBJ2-3,TRBV19,NA,TRBD2,TGTGCCAGTAGTACCGGGACTAGCGGGGGGGCTACAGATACGCAGTATTTT,CASSTGTSGGATDTQYF
TRBJ1-3,TRBV5-1,NA,NA,TGCGCCAGCAGCCCGGGACACTCTGGAAACACCATATATTTT,CASSPGHSGNTIYF
TRBJ1-4,TRBV7-9,once,NA,TGTGCCAGCAGCTCAGGGGAACAACTGTTTTTT,CASSSGEQLFF
TRBJ2-2,TRBV27,NA,NA,TGTGCCAGCAGTTTCGGCCAGGTGAACACCGGGGAGCTGTTTTTT,CASSFGQVNTGELFF
TRBJ2-5,TRBV18,NA,NA,TGTGCCAGCTCACCACGGGGGCGCTCTGGAGAGACCCAGTACTTC,CASSPRGRSGETQYF
TRBJ1-3,TRBV30,NA,NA,TGTGCCTGGAGTGTAAGGGCAGGGAGGGGAAACACCATATATTTT,CAWSVRAGRGNTIYF
TRBJ2-3,TRBV5-1,NA,TRBD2,TGCGCCAGCAGCTTAACCGGGACTAGCGGGGGGCGAGGCACAGATACGCAGTATTTT,CASSLTGTSGGRGTDTQYF
TRBJ2-6,TRBV3-1/TRBV3-2,NA,NA,TGTGCCAGCAGCCAAAGTCGGGGTACCGGGGCCAACGTCCTGACTTTC,CASSQSRGTGANVLTF
TRBJ1-1,TRBV7-9,NA,NA,TGTGCCAGCGGGCTTAGAGCGGTGGACACTGAAGCTTTCTTT,CASGLRAVDTEAFF
TRBJ2-1,TRBV29-1,NA,NA,TGCAGCGTTGATTTTGGGCGCAATGAGCAGTTCTTC,CSVDFGRNEQFF
TRBJ2-3,TRBV7-2,NA,TRBD2,TGTGCCAGCAGCTTGACCGGGACTAGTGGCACAGATACGCAGTATTTT,CASSLTGTSGTDTQYF
TRBJ1-1,TRBV5-1,once,TRBD1,TGCGCCAGCAGCCTAATACAGGGGAAAGGGGCTGAAGCTTTCTTT,CASSLIQGKGAEAFF
TRBJ2-5,TRBV6-5,NA,TRBD2,TGTGCCAGCAGACCACTACCTAGCGGAGAGACCCAGTACTTC,CASRPLPSGETQYF